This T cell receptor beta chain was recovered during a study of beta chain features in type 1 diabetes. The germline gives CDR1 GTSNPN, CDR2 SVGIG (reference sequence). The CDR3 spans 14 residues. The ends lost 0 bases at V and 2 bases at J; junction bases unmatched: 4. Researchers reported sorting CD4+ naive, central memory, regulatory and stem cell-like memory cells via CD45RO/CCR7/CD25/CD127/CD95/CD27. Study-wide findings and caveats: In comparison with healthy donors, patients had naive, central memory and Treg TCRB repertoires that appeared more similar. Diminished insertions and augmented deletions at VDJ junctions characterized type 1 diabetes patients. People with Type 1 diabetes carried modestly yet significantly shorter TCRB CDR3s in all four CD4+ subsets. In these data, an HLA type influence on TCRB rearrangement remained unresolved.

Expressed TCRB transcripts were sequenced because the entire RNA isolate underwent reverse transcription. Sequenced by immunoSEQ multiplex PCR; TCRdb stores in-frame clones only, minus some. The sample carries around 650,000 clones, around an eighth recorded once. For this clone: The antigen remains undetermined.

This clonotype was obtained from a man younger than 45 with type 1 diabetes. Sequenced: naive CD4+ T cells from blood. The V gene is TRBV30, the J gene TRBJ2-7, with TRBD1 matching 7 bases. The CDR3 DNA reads TGTGCCTGGAGTGTATTGGACAGGACCTACGAGCAGTACTTC. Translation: CAWSVLDRTYEQYF. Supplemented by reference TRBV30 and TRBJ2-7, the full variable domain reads SQTIHQWPATLVQPVGSPLSLECTVEGTSNPNLYWYRQAAGRGLQLLFYSVGIGQISSEVPQNLSASRPQDRQFILSSKKLLLSDSGFYLCAWSVLDRTYEQYFGPGTRLTVT.